Listed below are T cell receptor beta chains from one sample, sequenced in a study of blood T cell repertoires in COVID-19. Clones were read by immunoSEQ multiplex PCR, and TCRdb kept only the in-frame ones, dropping some. The table shows 95,000 to 150,000 clones, with over 80% occurring only once. Sequenced material: PBMCs or T cells enriched from blood (not recorded which). The source is a woman younger than 45 who had recovered from COVID-19. Both conserved end residues are trimmed from each CDR3.

j_call,v_call,cdr3_aa
TRBJ2-7,TRBV7-2,ASSLDGTVEQY
TRBJ2-7,TRBV11-2,ASSPGTYEQY
TRBJ2-1,TRBV7-3,ASSFQRGGEQF
TRBJ2-2,TRBV13,ASTDLQGLGNTGELF
TRBJ1-1,TRBV21-1,ASSPDRTNTEAF
TRBJ2-1,TRBV4-1,ASSQVAQAGAYNEQF
TRBJ2-1,TRBV27,ASTSGSDNEQF
TRBJ2-3,TRBV14,ASSQTRDLGLTDTQY
TRBJ2-7,TRBV3-1/TRBV3-2,ASSPRLVKDYEQY
TRBJ2-7,TRBV7-8,ASSPVVGLSLREQY
TRBJ2-3,TRBV5-1,ASHSGRGADTQY
TRBJ2-7,TRBV5-6,ASSLEGQTYEQY
TRBJ1-2,TRBV19,ASRTGTGGRDGYT
TRBJ2-7,TRBV27,ASRTEGQVNEQY
TRBJ2-3,TRBV5-1,ASSLGDRSGDTQY
TRBJ2-7,TRBV5-1,ASSLVANSYEQY
TRBJ2-7,TRBV30,AWSVLGYEQY
TRBJ1-2,TRBV19,ASSIGGGYGYT
TRBJ2-1,TRBV6-5,ASSRTQDNEQF
TRBJ2-7,TRBV19,ASSIFVTSGSYYEQY
TRBJ1-1,TRBV11-2,ASSFGKGQGNTEAF
TRBJ1-2,TRBV9,ASSVGGRGYT
TRBJ1-6,TRBV9,ASSGLRGSGQNSPLH
TRBJ2-7,TRBV5-1,ASSLWGLLSREGSREQY
TRBJ2-3,TRBV28,ASRSITRILSDTQY
TRBJ1-2,TRBV27,ASSADRRSPFGGYT
TRBJ2-1,TRBV7-9,ASSFVPGLSPSEQF
TRBJ2-4,TRBV5-5,ASSFYLSENIQY
TRBJ2-2,TRBV12-5,ASGLGTGELF
TRBJ2-7,TRBV18,ASSQPGQGIYEQY
TRBJ2-2,TRBV9,ASSVVSGLTGELF
TRBJ2-3,TRBV30,AWSVGWLAGGSTDTQY
TRBJ2-1,TRBV9,ASSVQAGGWNEQF
TRBJ1-1,TRBV9,ASSVAGTLNTEAF
TRBJ2-2,TRBV6-4,ASSAGAAGELF